The clone carrying this T cell receptor beta chain was counted between two and nine times. The record originates from a study of blood T cell repertoires in COVID-19. Across the study: Sites across the United States, Italy and Spain contributed samples from acute and convalescent COVID-19. Nucleic acid was either cDNA or gDNA, and it came from T cells, B-cell-depleted T cells, or PBMCs.

Source study methods: By means of reference gene primer amplification, nucleated cell counts were estimated. Repertoires were generated with immunoSEQ multiplex PCR, while TCRdb's copy carries only in-frame clones and drops some. For V, J and clone size, that table is used; D and trimming come from the DNA. The sample carries over 110,000 clones, approximately 86% recorded once. The CDR3 spans 15 residues. Germline values: CDR1 SGDLS, CDR2 YYNGEE. V lost 0 bases and J lost 7; bases outside the gene matches: 3. The sequence came from a man aged 70-80 years with acute or convalescent COVID-19. The chain has TRBV9 and TRBJ2-1; 11 bases are shared with TRBD2. Specimen: peripheral blood. The CDR3 reads CASSVGLAGGNEQFF. The CDR3 bases are TGTGCCAGCAGCGTAGGCCTAGCGGGAGGTAATGAGCAGTTCTTC.